Below are 29 T cell receptor beta chains sequenced from a single sample in a study of shared clonotypes between healthy human individuals. The repertoire was sequenced with immunoSEQ multiplex PCR; TCRdb's copy has only in-frame clones and lacks some. Among 450,000 to 500,000 clones listed, roughly 80% were seen once. The sample taken for sequencing was PBMCs. All receptors come from a woman aged 40 to 50 in good health. Some clones in this sample may be carry-over from other donors' samples.

This chain connects TRBV19 to TRBJ2-7, with D unresolved. V lost 7 bases to trimming and J lost 0 bases, with 13 bases between them. This CDR3 is built from 14 residues. Germline CDR1 and CDR2: LNHDA and SQIVND (reference sequence). CDR3 protein: CASTNTGNSYEQYF. Written as DNA, the CDR3 is TGTGCCAGTACCAATACCGGAAACTCCTACGAGCAGTACTTC.

The chain recombines TRBV28 with TRBJ2-3; 7 bases align to TRBD2. V lost 6 bases and J lost 4; bases outside the gene matches: 7. CDR3 length: 14 amino acids. Germline values: CDR1 MDHEN, CDR2 SYDVKM. Written as DNA, the CDR3 is TGTGCCAGCAGCAATAGCGGGTACTCAGATACGCAGTATTTT. It yields the protein CASSNSGYSDTQYF.

The genes are TRBV7-9 and TRBJ2-7, with TRBD2 matching over 13 bases. The CDR3 covers 16 residues. Per the germline V gene, CDR1 is SEHNR and CDR2 is FQNEAQ (reference sequence). Trimming cost V 1 base and J 4 bases; bases outside gene matches: 4. The CDR3 DNA sequence: TGTGCCAGCAGCTTAGGGGGACTAGCGGGACAGTACGAGCAGTACTTC. This sequence encodes CASSLGGLAGQYEQYF.

This clone appeared many times. At the DNA level, this CDR3 is encoded by other sequences in the same sample as well. The V and J genes are TRBV27 and TRBJ2-7; TRBD2 matches 8 bases. The CDR3 runs 16 residues. After removal of 1 base from V and 0 bases from J, the junction contained 5 bases not matched to a gene. Germline V gives CDR1 MNHEY, CDR2 SMNVEV (reference sequence). CDR3: CASSLLESGSSYEQYF. DNA for the CDR3: TGTGCCAGCAGTTTATTAGAAAGCGGGAGCTCCTACGAGCAGTACTTC.

On this clone: Distinct nucleotide sequences in the sample also encode this CDR3. The genes are TRBV11-2 and TRBJ1-1; D is unclear. The germline V and J ends were trimmed by 4 bases and 0 bases, with 6 bases remaining between them. This CDR3 comprises 13 residues. Per germline, CDR1 SGHAT and CDR2 FQNNGV. CDR3 DNA sequence: TGTGCCAGCAGCTCCCACATGAACACTGAAGCTTTCTTT. Its translation is CASSSHMNTEAFF.

The chain has TRBV5-1 and TRBJ2-1; D may be TRBD1 (5 bases). The CDR3 sequence is 15 residues long. Per germline, CDR1 SGHRS and CDR2 YFSETQ. Trimming took 4 bases from V and 6 from J, leaving 17 bases between them. The CDR3: CASSPYETAFNEQFF. The CDR3 bases are TGCGCCAGCAGCCCATACGAGACAGCCTTCAATGAGCAGTTCTTC.

This clone was detected only once. This chain uses TRBV7-8 with TRBJ2-1, with 9 bases that match TRBD2. The germline V gene has CDR1 SGHVS and CDR2 FQNEAQ. The length of the CDR3 is 17 residues. Losses at the gene ends were 6 bases for V and 7 bases for J; bases not matched to a gene: 16. The chain's CDR3 is CASRSNPSGISVNEQFF. The DNA of the CDR3 is TGTGCCAGCAGATCTAACCCTAGCGGGATCAGTGTGAATGAGCAGTTCTTC.

V is TRBV19 and J is TRBJ2-5; D tentatively reads TRBD1 or TRBD2 (6 bases each). Trimming shortened V by 7 bases and J by 5 bases, and 14 bases separated the two germline ends. The germline V gene encodes CDR1 LNHDA and CDR2 SQIVND (reference sequence). The CDR3 runs to 13 residues. As DNA, the CDR3 is TGTGCCAGTAAAGAGGGGGGTCGGGAGACCCAGTACTTC. It encodes CASKEGGRETQYF.

The chain joins TRBV28 to TRBJ2-6, with D perhaps TRBD1 or TRBD2 (5 bases each). Trimming shortened V by 10 bases and J by 0 bases, and 13 bases separated the two germline ends. Germline-derived CDR1 and CDR2 are MDHEN and SYDVKM. The CDR3 contains 15 residues. CDR3 DNA: TGTGCCACCAGCTTTGGGGGCTCTGGGGCCAACGTCCTGACTTTC. It specifies CATSFGGSGANVLTF.

The rearrangement uses TRBV11-3 and TRBJ2-2, with a weak D call TRBD2 (5 bases). CDR3 size: 17 residues. V shed 4 bases and J shed 3 bases, with 18 bases lying between them. Germline V gene lookup returns CDR1 SGHNT and CDR2 YENEEA. As DNA, the CDR3 is TGTGCCAGCAGCTCCTCGGGGAGTGCGATATACACCGGGGAGCTGTTTTTT. Encoded protein: CASSSSGSAIYTGELFF.

This clone was detected only a few times. Other DNA variants within this sample encode the same CDR3. The chain couples TRBV18 to TRBJ1-4; no firm D call. The V gene's germline CDR1 is KGHSH and CDR2 LQKENI. The CDR3 has 13 amino acids. V lost 2 bases, J lost 4 bases, and 5 bases lay in between. The CDR3: CASSPGVNEKLFF. CDR3 DNA: TGTGCCAGCTCACCAGGGGTTAATGAAAAACTGTTTTTT.

The V call is TRBV25-1, the J call TRBJ2-1; D uncertain. V dropped 2 bases and J dropped 3 bases, with 14 bases sitting between them. CDR3 length equals 16 residues. Germline V lookup: CDR1 MGHDK, CDR2 SYGVNS. The CDR3 is CASSEVEGRIYNEQFF. DNA of the CDR3: TGTGCCAGCAGTGAAGTGGAAGGGCGGATCTACAATGAGCAGTTCTTC.

The chain couples TRBV6-5 to TRBJ2-5; possibly TRBD1 for D (5 bases). The better agreement between TRBJ2-7 and the DNA end casts doubt on the J call. Germline CDR1 MNHEY, CDR2 SVGAGI. CDR3 length: 12 amino acids. The CDR3 protein is CASRNRFYEQYF. The CDR3 nucleotides read TGTGCCAGCAGGAACAGGTTCTACGAGCAGTACTTC.

The gene calls are TRBV5-1 and TRBJ2-3; D call uncertain. The CDR3 spans 14 residues. V was cut by 7 bases and J by 2 bases, with 14 bases left in between. Germline V gene data show CDR1 as SGHRS and CDR2 as YFSETQ. The CDR3 loop reads CASGMGGPTDTQYF. The CDR3 bases are TGCGCCAGCGGTATGGGCGGCCCCACAGATACGCAGTATTTT.

The chain uses TRBV15 and TRBJ1-4, with D unresolved. Deletions cut 0 bases from V and 8 bases from J, with 7 bases between. Per the germline V gene, CDR1 is LNHNV and CDR2 is YYDKDF (reference sequence). The CDR3 runs to 13 residues. The CDR3 reads CATSRDLDEKLFF. DNA for the CDR3: TGTGCCACCAGCAGAGATTTAGACGAAAAACTGTTTTTT.

The chain has TRBV5-1 and TRBJ2-7; D unresolved. V was trimmed by 0 bases and J by 6 bases, leaving 7 bases between them. In germline, CDR1 is SGHRS, CDR2 YFSETQ. The CDR3 sequence is 12 residues long. The CDR3 coding sequence is TGCGCCAGCAGCTTGGTTTCTGGCGAGCAGTACTTC. Protein: CASSLVSGEQYF.

The J gene is TRBJ2-1, the V gene TRBV11-2; 12 bases agree with TRBD2. Germline CDR1 is SGHAT and CDR2 is FQNNGV. The J segment lost 10 bases and the V segment lost 4 bases, leaving 5 bases of the junction unmatched. The CDR3 extends over 14 amino acids. CDR3 amino acids: CASSSSGRAWEQFF. CDR3 nucleotide sequence: TGTGCCAGCAGCTCTAGCGGGAGGGCCTGGGAGCAGTTCTTC.

V is TRBV15 and J is TRBJ2-1; possible D gene TRBD1, 6 bases. The CDR3 consists of 14 residues. Trimming removed 6 bases from V and 0 bases from J, with 9 bases in between. Germline V gene sequence: CDR1 LNHNV, CDR2 YYDKDF (reference sequence). The chain's CDR3 is CATRDRGSYNEQFF. CDR3 nucleotide sequence: TGTGCCACCAGGGACAGAGGCTCCTACAATGAGCAGTTCTTC. The complete variable domain, with remaining parts taken from reference TRBV15 and TRBJ2-1, reads DAMVIQNPRYQVTQFGKPVTLSCSQTLNHNVMYWYQQKSSQAPKLLFHYYDKDFNNEADTPDNFQSRRPNTSFCFLDIRSPGLGDTAMYLCATRDRGSYNEQFFGPGTRLTVL.

This rearrangement joins TRBV11-3 to TRBJ2-1; TRBD2 aligns across 7 bases. The CDR3 covers 15 residues. J was trimmed by 7 bases and V by 1 base; bases with no gene match: 7. CDR1 and CDR2 (germline): SGHNT, YENEEA. The CDR3 loop is CASSLVAGAANEQFF. In nucleotides, the CDR3 is TGTGCCAGCAGCTTAGTCGCGGGAGCGGCAAATGAGCAGTTCTTC.

This clone has only one observation. The rearrangement joins TRBV9 to TRBJ2-2; TRBD2 aligns across 7 bases. Germline lookup yields CDR1 SGDLS and CDR2 YYNGEE. V gave up 0 bases and J gave up 9 bases; unmatched junction bases: 11. This CDR3 region has 16 residues. CDR3 region: CASSVAGWEGRRELFF. The DNA of the CDR3 is TGTGCCAGCAGCGTAGCGGGGTGGGAGGGCCGGAGGGAGCTGTTTTTT.

This clone was detected only a few times. V usage is TRBV7-9 and J usage is TRBJ1-2; no clear D gene. The CDR3 runs to 16 residues. V gave up 5 bases and J gave up 14 bases, with 30 bases separating them. CDR1 is SEHNR, CDR2 FQNEAQ, per germline (reference sequence). The CDR3 here is CASSEIGAGDFVLLTF. The CDR3 DNA is TGTGCCAGCAGCGAAATAGGAGCAGGAGACTTCGTCTTATTGACCTTC.

This rearrangement joins TRBV27 to TRBJ2-7; 7 bases agree with TRBD2. Germline trimming cut 5 bases from V and 0 bases from J; bases unmatched to any gene: 10. The CDR3 runs to 16 residues. Germline V CDR1 and CDR2: MNHEY, SMNVEV (reference sequence). The CDR3 region is CASSRTWDYSSYEQYF. The CDR3 bases are TGTGCCAGCAGTCGAACTTGGGACTACTCCTCCTACGAGCAGTACTTC.

This clone was picked up a small number of times. V is TRBV4-3 and J is TRBJ1-2, with D perhaps matching TRBD1 (5 bases). The germline gives CDR1 LGHNA, CDR2 YSLEER. The CDR3 contains 13 residues. The V end lost 8 bases, the J end lost 4 bases, and 14 bases lay between the germline ends. The DNA for the CDR3 is TGCGCCAGCGGCCCCGCGACAGCCTATGGCTACACCTTC. This codes for CASGPATAYGYTF.

This chain connects TRBV23-1 to TRBJ1-2; D ambiguous. TRBV23-1 is noted as an ORF with a role that remains uncertain. V gave up 9 bases and J gave up 6 bases, with 8 bases separating them. The CDR3 totals 10 residues. Here the CDR3 DNA reads TGCGCCAGAGAGCCCCATGGCTACACCTTC. Encoded protein: CAREPHGYTF.

V and J are TRBV25-1 and TRBJ2-7, with D unresolved. From germline, CDR1 is MGHDK and CDR2 SYGVNS. V gave up 1 base and J gave up 3 bases, with 10 bases separating them. The CDR3 sequence is 14 residues long. Here the CDR3 reads CASSESLEYYEQYF. The CDR3, as DNA: TGTGCCAGCAGTGAATCGCTCGAGTACTACGAGCAGTACTTC.

This clone was detected once. The rearrangement links TRBV14 to TRBJ2-2, with 13 bases identical to TRBD2. The germline V gene has CDR1 SGHDN and CDR2 FVKESK. Trimming at V came to 4 bases and at J to 5 bases, leaving 4 bases not matched to a gene. The CDR3 loop spans 16 amino acids. As DNA, the CDR3 is TGTGCCAGCAGCCGCGGACTAGCGGGGGTAACCGGGGAGCTGTTTTTT. This codes for CASSRGLAGVTGELFF.

In nucleotides, the CDR3 is TGTGCCAGCAGTTCACCCAGGGGGCCTGGGGCCAACGTCCTGACTTTC. Protein product: CASSSPRGPGANVLTF. The genes are TRBV28 and TRBJ2-6; 8 positions agree with TRBD1. Trimming cost V 4 bases and J 2 bases; bases outside gene matches: 4. The V gene's germline CDR1 is MDHEN and CDR2 SYDVKM. The CDR3 spans 16 residues. The full variable domain, its missing parts supplied by reference TRBV28 and TRBJ2-6, is DVKVTQSSRYLVKRTGEKVFLECVQDMDHENMFWYRQDPGLGLRLIYFSYDVKMKEKGDIPEGYSVSREKKERFSLILESASTNQTSMYLCASSSPRGPGANVLTFGAGSRLTVL.

This clone was counted once. This sequence joins TRBV7-3 and TRBJ2-3; no reliable D call. With 5 bases removed from V and 6 bases from J, the gap between germline ends came to 18 bases. The CDR3 is made up of 15 amino acids. Per the germline V gene, CDR1 is SGHTA and CDR2 is FQGTGA. The CDR3 DNA is TGTGCCAGCAGCCTAAATGGCGGAGCCGGGGATACGCAGTATTTT. Translation: CASSLNGGAGDTQYF.

Comment on this clone: This likely traces to a read error, being one base from a far larger clone. Since no conserved phenylalanine or tryptophan closes the CDR3, a read error is the likely cause. Distinct nucleotide sequences in the sample also encode this CDR3. The chain employs TRBV30 and TRBJ1-2; D remains ambiguous. CDR1 is GTSNPN, CDR2 SVGIG, per germline (reference sequence). V lost 0 bases, J lost 4 bases, and 12 bases lay in between. The CDR3 length is 14 residues. The CDR3 loop is CAWSVGPSFYGYTL. In DNA, the CDR3 is TGTGCCTGGAGTGTCGGGCCTTCCTTCTATGGCTACACCCTC.